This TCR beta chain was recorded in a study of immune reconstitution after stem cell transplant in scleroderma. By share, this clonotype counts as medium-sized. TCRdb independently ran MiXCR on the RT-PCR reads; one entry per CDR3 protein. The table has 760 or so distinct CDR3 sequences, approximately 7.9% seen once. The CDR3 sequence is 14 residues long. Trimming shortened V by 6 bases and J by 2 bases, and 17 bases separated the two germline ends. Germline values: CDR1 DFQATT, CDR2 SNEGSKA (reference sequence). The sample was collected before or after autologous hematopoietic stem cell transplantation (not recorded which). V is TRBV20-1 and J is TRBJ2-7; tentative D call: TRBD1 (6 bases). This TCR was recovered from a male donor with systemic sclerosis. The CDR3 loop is CSAGDRNFPYEQYF. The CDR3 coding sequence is TGCAGTGCCGGCGACAGGAACTTTCCCTACGAGCAGTACTTC.